Listed below are T cell receptor beta chains from one sample, sequenced in a study of beta chain features in type 1 diabetes. Generated by immunoSEQ multiplex PCR, the TCRdb table keeps only in-frame clones and is missing some. The sample contains under 850,000 clones, around an eighth of which appear only once. Material: naive CD4+ T cells from blood. The receptor set was obtained from a man aged 18 to 30 with type 1 diabetes. The CDR3 runs from the conserved cysteine through the conserved F or W.

v_call	j_call	cdr3_aa
TRBV2	TRBJ1-5	CASQLQGGNQPQHF
TRBV7-2	TRBJ2-3	CASSPTGATDTQYF
TRBV18	TRBJ2-4	CASSTTQSGNIQYF
TRBV7-9	TRBJ1-6	CASRAEQYNSPLHF
TRBV5-6	TRBJ1-5	CASSTGASLPQHF
TRBV2	TRBJ2-1	CASSGGHNEQFF
TRBV21-1	TRBJ1-5	CASSKGGGRLRNQPQHF
TRBV2	TRBJ1-2	CASRMGENYGYTF
TRBV7-6	TRBJ2-7	CASSLGGQGSEEQYF
TRBV7-2	TRBJ1-2	CASSLAQGSYGYTF
TRBV28	TRBJ2-5	CASSPRGRTSETQYF
TRBV7-2	TRBJ2-5	CASSFGPGFGETQYF
TRBV7-9	TRBJ2-6	CASTPLTGANVLTF
TRBV5-1	TRBJ1-5	CASSLAPTGNNQPQHF
TRBV30	TRBJ1-6	CAWSVGGSPLHF
TRBV30	TRBJ1-1	CAWSRTENTEAFF
TRBV15	TRBJ2-1	CATSGWWGAATYNEQFF
TRBV5-6	TRBJ2-7	CASSWSSYEQYF
TRBV4-1	TRBJ2-7	CASSQVPSAGDGYEQYF
TRBV7-9	TRBJ1-5	CASSPGTGNQPQHF
TRBV7-2	TRBJ2-5	CASSLGPIRETQYF
TRBV28	TRBJ2-7	CASSYSGAPESYEQYF
TRBV7-9	TRBJ1-4	CASAGGQHGYEKLFF
TRBV5-1	TRBJ1-1	CASSLGSGNTEAFF
TRBV6-1	TRBJ2-1	CASVNYNEQFF
TRBV6-6	TRBJ2-1	CASSYPPGYNEQFF
TRBV6-1	TRBJ2-2	CASSDLAGHYTGELFF